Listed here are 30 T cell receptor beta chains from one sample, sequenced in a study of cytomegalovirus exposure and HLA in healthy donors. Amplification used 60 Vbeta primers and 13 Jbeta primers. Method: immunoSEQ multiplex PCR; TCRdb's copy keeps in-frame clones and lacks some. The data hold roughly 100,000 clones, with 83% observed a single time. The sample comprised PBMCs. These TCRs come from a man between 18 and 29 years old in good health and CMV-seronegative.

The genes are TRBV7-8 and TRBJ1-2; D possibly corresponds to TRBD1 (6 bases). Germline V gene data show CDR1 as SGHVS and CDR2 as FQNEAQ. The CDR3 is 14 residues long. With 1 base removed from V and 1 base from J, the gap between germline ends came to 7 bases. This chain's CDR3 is CASSLGQVNYGYTF. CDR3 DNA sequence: TGTGCCAGCAGCTTAGGACAGGTTAACTATGGCTACACCTTC.

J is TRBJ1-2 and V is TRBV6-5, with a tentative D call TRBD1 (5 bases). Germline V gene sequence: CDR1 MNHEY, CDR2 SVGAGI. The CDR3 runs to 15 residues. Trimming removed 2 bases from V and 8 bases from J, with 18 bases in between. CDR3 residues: CASSYGGEGWEGYTF. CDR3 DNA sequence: TGTGCCAGCAGTTACGGGGGGGAGGGTTGGGAAGGCTACACCTTC.

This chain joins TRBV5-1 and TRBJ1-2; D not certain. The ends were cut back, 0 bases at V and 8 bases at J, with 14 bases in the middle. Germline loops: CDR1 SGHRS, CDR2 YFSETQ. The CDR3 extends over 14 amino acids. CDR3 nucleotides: TGCGCCAGCAGCTTGGTTGGCGGCGGGCAGGGCTACACCTTC. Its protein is CASSLVGGGQGYTF.

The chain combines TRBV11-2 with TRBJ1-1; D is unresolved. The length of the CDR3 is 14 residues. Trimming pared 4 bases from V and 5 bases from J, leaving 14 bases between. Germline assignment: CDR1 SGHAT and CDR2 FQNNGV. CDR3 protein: CASSSNPRGTEAFF. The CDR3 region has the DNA TGTGCCAGCAGCTCGAACCCCAGAGGGACTGAAGCTTTCTTT.

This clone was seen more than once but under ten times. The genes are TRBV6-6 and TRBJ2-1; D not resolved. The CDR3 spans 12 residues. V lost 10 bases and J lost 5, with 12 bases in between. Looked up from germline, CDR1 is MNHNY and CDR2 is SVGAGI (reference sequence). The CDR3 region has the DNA TGTGCCACCATCACTACCAACAATGAGCAGTTCTTC. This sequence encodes CATITTNNEQFF.

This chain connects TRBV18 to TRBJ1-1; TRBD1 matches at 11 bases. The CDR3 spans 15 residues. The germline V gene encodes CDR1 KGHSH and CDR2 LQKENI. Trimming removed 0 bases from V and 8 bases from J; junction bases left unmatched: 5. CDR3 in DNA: TGTGCCAGCTCACCACCGGGGGACAGGGGGGCCGAAGCTTTCTTT. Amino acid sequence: CASSPPGDRGAEAFF.

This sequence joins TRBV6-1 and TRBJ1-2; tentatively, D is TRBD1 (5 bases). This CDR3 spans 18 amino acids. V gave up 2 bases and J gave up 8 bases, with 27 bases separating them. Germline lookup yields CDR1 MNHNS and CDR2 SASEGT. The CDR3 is CASSERGADIRGGQGYTF. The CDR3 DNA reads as TGTGCCAGCAGTGAACGGGGTGCGGACATCAGAGGAGGGCAAGGCTACACCTTC.

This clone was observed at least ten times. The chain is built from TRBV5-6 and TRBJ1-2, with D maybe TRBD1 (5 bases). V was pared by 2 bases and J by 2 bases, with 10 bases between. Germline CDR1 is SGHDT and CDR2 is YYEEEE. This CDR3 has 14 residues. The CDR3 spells CASSFWEGNYGYTF. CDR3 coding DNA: TGTGCCAGCAGCTTTTGGGAGGGGAACTATGGCTACACCTTC.

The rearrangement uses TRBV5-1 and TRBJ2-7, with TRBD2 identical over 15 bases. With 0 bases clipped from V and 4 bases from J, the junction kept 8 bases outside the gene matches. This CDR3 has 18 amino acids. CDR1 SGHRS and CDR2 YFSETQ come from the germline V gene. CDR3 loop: CASSLGPRTSGRGYEQYF. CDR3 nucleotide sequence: TGCGCCAGCAGCTTGGGCCCCCGGACTAGCGGGAGGGGATACGAGCAGTACTTC.

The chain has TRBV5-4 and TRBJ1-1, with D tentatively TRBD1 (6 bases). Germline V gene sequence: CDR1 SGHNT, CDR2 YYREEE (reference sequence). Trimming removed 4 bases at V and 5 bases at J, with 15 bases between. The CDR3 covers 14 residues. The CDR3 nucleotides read TGTGCCAGCAGCCCAGGGGAACGTAAGACTGAAGCTTTCTTT. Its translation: CASSPGERKTEAFF.

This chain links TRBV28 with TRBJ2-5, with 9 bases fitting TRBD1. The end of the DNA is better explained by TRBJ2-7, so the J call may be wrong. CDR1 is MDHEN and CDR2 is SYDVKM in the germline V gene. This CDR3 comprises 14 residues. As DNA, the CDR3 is TGTGCCAGTGGGGGACAGGGAATCTCCTACGAGCAGTACTTC. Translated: CASGGQGISYEQYF.

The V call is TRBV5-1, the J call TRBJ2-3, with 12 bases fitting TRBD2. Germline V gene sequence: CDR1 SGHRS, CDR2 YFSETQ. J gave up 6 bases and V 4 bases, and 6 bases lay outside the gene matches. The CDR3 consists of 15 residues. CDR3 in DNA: TGCGCCAGCAGCCTGACTAGCGGGAGATCTGATACGCAGTATTTT. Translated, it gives CASSLTSGRSDTQYF.

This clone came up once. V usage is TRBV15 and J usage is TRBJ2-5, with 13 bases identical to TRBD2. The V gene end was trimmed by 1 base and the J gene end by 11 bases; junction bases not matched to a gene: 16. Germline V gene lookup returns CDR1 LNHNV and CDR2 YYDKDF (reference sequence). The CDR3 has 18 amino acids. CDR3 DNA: TGTGCCACCAGCAGAGGCGAAGACCCGGGACTAGCGGGAAGTGAGCAGTACTTC. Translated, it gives CATSRGEDPGLAGSEQYF.

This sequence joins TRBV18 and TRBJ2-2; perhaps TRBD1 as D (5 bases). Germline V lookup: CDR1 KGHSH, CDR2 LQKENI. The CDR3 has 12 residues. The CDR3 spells CGKGQGSGELFF. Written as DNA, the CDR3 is TGTGGGAAGGGCCAGGGCTCCGGGGAGCTGTTTTTT. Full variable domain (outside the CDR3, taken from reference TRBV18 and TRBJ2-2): NAGVMQNPRHLVRRRGQEARLRCSPMKGHSHVYWYRQLPEEGLKFMVYLQKENIIDESGMPKERFSAEFPKEGPSILRIQQVVRGDSAAYFCGKGQGSGELFFGEGSRLTVL.

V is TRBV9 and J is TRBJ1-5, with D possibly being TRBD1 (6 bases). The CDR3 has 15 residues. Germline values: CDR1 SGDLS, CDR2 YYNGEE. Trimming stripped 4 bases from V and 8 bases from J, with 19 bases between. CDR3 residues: CASSTGQSPREPQHF. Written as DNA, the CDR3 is TGTGCCAGCAGCACCGGACAGTCACCAAGGGAGCCCCAGCATTTT.

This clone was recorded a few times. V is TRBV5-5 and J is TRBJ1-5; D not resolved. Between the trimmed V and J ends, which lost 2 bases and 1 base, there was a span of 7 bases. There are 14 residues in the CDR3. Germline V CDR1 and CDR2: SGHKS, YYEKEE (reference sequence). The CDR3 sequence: CASSLSGSNQPQHF. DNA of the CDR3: TGTGCCAGCAGCTTATCCGGGAGCAATCAGCCCCAGCATTTT.

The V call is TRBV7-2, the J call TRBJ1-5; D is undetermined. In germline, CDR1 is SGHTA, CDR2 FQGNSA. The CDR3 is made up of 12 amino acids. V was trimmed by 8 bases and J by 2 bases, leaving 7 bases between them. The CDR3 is CASGPGNQPQHF. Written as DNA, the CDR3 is TGTGCCAGCGGGCCAGGCAATCAGCCCCAGCATTTT.

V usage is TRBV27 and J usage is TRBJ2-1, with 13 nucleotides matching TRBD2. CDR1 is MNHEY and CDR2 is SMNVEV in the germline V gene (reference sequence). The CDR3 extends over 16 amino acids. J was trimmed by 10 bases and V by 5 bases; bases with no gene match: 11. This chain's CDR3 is CASSLAGLAGVREQFF. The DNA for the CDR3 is TGTGCCAGCAGTCTAGCCGGACTAGCGGGAGTAAGAGAGCAGTTCTTC.

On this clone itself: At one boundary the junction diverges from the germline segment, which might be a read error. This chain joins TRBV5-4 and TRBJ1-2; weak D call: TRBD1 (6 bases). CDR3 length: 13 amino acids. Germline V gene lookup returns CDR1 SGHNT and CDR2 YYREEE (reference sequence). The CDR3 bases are TGCGCCAGCAGCCAAGGGGACATCGGGGGCTACACCTTC. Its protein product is CASSQGDIGGYTF.

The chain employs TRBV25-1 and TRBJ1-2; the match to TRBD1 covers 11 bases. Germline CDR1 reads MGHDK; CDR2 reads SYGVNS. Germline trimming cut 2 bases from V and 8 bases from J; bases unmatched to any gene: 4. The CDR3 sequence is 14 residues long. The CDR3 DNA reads TGTGCCAGCAGTGAAGGACAGGGGGCGTGGGGCTACACCTTC. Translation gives CASSEGQGAWGYTF.

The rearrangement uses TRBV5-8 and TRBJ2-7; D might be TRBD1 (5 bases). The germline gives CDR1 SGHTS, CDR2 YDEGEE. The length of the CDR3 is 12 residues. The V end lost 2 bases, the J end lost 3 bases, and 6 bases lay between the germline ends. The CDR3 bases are TGTGCCAGCAGCTTAGGGGACTACGAGCAGTACTTC. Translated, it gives CASSLGDYEQYF.

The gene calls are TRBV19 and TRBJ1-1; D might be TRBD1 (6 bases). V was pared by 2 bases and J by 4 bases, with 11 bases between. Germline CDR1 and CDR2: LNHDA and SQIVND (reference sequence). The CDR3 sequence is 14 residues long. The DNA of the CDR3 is TGTGCCAGTAGTATAAGACTGGGGGCCACTGAAGCTTTCTTT. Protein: CASSIRLGATEAFF.

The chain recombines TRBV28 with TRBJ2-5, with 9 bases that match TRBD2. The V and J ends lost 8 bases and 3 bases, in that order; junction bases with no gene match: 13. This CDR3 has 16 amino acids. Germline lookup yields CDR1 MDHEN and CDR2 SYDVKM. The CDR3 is CASWGGGSSGEETQYF. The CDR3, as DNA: TGTGCCAGCTGGGGTGGCGGATCTAGCGGGGAAGAGACCCAGTACTTC.

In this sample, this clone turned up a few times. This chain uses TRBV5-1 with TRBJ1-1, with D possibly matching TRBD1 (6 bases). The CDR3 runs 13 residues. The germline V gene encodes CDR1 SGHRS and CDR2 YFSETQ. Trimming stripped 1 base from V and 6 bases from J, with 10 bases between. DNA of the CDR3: TGCGCCAGCAGCTTGAATGGGGGCGCTGAAGCTTTCTTT. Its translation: CASSLNGGAEAFF.

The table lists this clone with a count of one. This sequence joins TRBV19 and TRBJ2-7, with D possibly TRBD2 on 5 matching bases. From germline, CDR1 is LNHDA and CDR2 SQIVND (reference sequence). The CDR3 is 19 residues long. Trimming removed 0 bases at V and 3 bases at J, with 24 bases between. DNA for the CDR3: TGTGCCAGTAGTATAGATTCCCCCCGGGGAAGAATTCCCTTCTACGAGCAGTACTTC. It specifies CASSIDSPRGRIPFYEQYF.

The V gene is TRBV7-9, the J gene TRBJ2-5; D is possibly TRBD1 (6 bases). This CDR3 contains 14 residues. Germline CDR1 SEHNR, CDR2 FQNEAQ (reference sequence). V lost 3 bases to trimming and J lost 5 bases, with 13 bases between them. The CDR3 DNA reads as TGTGCCAGCAGCTTGGACAGTCTCGTGGAGACCCAGTACTTC. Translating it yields CASSLDSLVETQYF.

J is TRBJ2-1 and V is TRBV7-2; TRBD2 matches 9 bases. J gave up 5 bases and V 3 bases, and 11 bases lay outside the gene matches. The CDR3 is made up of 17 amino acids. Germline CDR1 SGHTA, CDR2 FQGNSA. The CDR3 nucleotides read TGTGCCAGCAGCTTCCCTCTATTAGCGGGAGCTGACAATGAGCAGTTCTTC. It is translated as CASSFPLLAGADNEQFF.

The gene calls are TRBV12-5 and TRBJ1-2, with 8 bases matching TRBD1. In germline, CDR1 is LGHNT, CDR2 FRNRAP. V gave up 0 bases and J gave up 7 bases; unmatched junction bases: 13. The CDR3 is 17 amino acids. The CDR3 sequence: CASGLVLSTDRGSGYTF. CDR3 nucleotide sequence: TGTGCTAGTGGTTTGGTACTCAGTACCGACAGGGGATCTGGCTACACCTTC.

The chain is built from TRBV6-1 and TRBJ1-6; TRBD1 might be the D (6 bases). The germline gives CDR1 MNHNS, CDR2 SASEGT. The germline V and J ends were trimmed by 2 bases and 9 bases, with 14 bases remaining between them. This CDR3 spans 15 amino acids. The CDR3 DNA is TGTGCCAGCAGTGAAAGGGGACAAGGGAGTTCACCCCTCCACTTT. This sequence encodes CASSERGQGSSPLHF.

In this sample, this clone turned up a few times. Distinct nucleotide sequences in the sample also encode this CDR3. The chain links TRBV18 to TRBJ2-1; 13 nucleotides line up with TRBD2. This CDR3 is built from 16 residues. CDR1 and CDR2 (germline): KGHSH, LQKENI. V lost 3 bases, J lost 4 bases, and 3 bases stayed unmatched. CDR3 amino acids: CASSPRTSGGYNEQFF. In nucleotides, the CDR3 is TGTGCCAGCTCACCGCGGACTAGCGGGGGTTACAATGAGCAGTTCTTC.